This passage covers 14 T cell receptor beta chains from one sample sequenced in a study of blood T cell repertoires in COVID-19. Generated by immunoSEQ multiplex PCR, the TCRdb table keeps only in-frame clones and is missing some. The sample holds 200,000 to 250,000 clones; about 87% are singletons and the top ten take 10%. The sequencing input was PBMCs or T cells enriched from blood (not recorded which). The receptors derive from a man younger than 35 with acute COVID-19.

The V and J genes are TRBV28 and TRBJ1-5; 7 bases align to TRBD1. The V segment lost 6 bases and the J segment 8 bases; nucleotides outside the gene matches: 13. Per germline, CDR1 MDHEN and CDR2 SYDVKM. The CDR3 spans 15 residues. The CDR3 coding sequence is TGTGCCAGCAGACCCTCGACAGGGAAAAGTAAGCCCCAGCATTTT. Translated: CASRPSTGKSKPQHF.

The chain uses TRBV6-5 and TRBJ2-5; maybe TRBD2 (5 bases). CDR1 is MNHEY and CDR2 is SVGAGI in the germline V gene. CDR3 size: 14 residues. V lost 5 bases to trimming and J lost 0 bases, with 10 bases between them. This CDR3 is CASSNAGYQETQYF. CDR3 coding DNA: TGTGCCAGCAGTAACGCGGGCTACCAAGAGACCCAGTACTTC.

V gene TRBV6-4 combines with J gene TRBJ2-3; 7 bases are a match to TRBD2. Looked up from germline, CDR1 is MRHNA and CDR2 is SNTAGT. The J segment lost 0 bases and the V segment lost 5 bases, leaving 11 bases of the junction unmatched. The CDR3 runs 17 residues. The CDR3 reads CASSRGDSSGSTDTQYF. The CDR3 DNA is TGTGCCAGCAGTCGGGGTGACTCTAGCGGTAGCACAGATACGCAGTATTTT.

The chain couples TRBV7-9 to TRBJ2-5; D gene ambiguous. The CDR3 length is 14 residues. Germline V gives CDR1 SEHNR, CDR2 FQNEAQ (reference sequence). V lost 5 bases and J 1 base, leaving 11 bases between the germline ends. The CDR3 DNA reads TGTGCCAGCAGCCCCCGTTACTCCCAAGAGACCCAGTACTTC. The encoded protein is CASSPRYSQETQYF.

The J gene is TRBJ2-3, the V gene TRBV9; TRBD1 matches 7 bases. Germline values: CDR1 SGDLS, CDR2 YYNGEE. This CDR3 has 17 amino acids. V was clipped by 3 bases and J by 2 bases; unmatched bases: 12. Here the CDR3 reads CASSASRDRVPTDTQYF. The CDR3 nucleotides read TGTGCCAGCAGCGCCAGCCGCGACAGGGTGCCCACAGATACGCAGTATTTT.

The rearrangement uses TRBV9 and TRBJ2-3; D is possibly TRBD2 (6 bases). Germline loops: CDR1 SGDLS, CDR2 YYNGEE. V lost 3 bases and J lost 3, with 8 bases in between. The CDR3 runs to 13 residues. The DNA of the CDR3 is TGTGCCAGCAGCGGTCTAGCGACAGATACGCAGTATTTT. Its translation: CASSGLATDTQYF.

V and J are TRBV11-2 and TRBJ2-1; D possibly corresponds to TRBD1 (6 bases). With 1 base removed from V and 6 bases from J, the gap between germline ends came to 7 bases. The CDR3 runs to 13 residues. Germline CDR1 and CDR2: SGHAT and FQNNGV. CDR3 DNA sequence: TGTGCCAGCAGCTTAGGGACAGCCAATGAGCAGTTCTTC. Its translation: CASSLGTANEQFF.

This clone was recorded only once. The chain recombines TRBV7-8 with TRBJ2-1, with 9 bases lining up with TRBD2. The CDR3 has 18 residues. Germline trimming cut 0 bases from V and 2 bases from J; bases unmatched to any gene: 8. Germline CDR1 reads SGHVS; CDR2 reads FQNEAQ. DNA for the CDR3: TGTGCCAGCAGCTTAGCGGTGCAGACTAGCGGACCCTACAATGAGCAGTTCTTC. Encoded protein: CASSLAVQTSGPYNEQFF.

Ten or more counts support this clone. V is TRBV19 and J is TRBJ1-1; D possibly corresponds to TRBD1 (6 bases). There are 14 residues in the CDR3. Germline CDR1 LNHDA, CDR2 SQIVND (reference sequence). Trimming cost V 6 bases and J 2 bases, with 13 bases left between them. The CDR3 protein is CASRYRAGNTEAFF. Here the CDR3 DNA reads TGTGCCAGTAGGTACAGGGCAGGTAACACTGAAGCTTTCTTT. The whole variable domain, remainder taken from reference TRBV19 and TRBJ1-1, is DGGITQSPKYLFRKEGQNVTLSCEQNLNHDAMYWYRQDPGQGLRLIYYSQIVNDFQKGDIAEGYSVSREKKESFPLTVTSAQKNPTAFYLCASRYRAGNTEAFFGQGTRLTVV.

V usage is TRBV9 and J usage is TRBJ2-5; tentatively, D is TRBD2 (5 bases). The CDR3 is 17 residues long. V was pared by 0 bases and J by 1 base, with 16 bases between. Germline V gene lookup returns CDR1 SGDLS and CDR2 YYNGEE. CDR3 sequence (DNA): TGTGCCAGCAGCGTAGGAACTATGGACGCGGGCCAAGAGACCCAGTACTTC. Its translation: CASSVGTMDAGQETQYF.

V and J are TRBV7-9 and TRBJ1-3; 11 bases align to TRBD1. Germline CDR1 is SEHNR and CDR2 is FQNEAQ (reference sequence). The CDR3 spans 17 residues. The junction had 10 bases not matched to a gene; V was cut back by 5 bases and J by 4 bases. The CDR3, as DNA: TGTGCCAGCAGCGCCAATTTAGGGACAGGGGGAGGAAACACCATATATTTT. It specifies CASSANLGTGGGNTIYF.

The chain employs TRBV29-1 and TRBJ2-2, with D perhaps TRBD1 (6 bases). The V gene's germline CDR1 is SQVTM and CDR2 ANQGSEA. This CDR3 spans 13 amino acids. The ends were cut back, 6 bases at V and 0 bases at J, with 8 bases in the middle. This CDR3 is CSVGTSNTGELFF. DNA for the CDR3: TGCAGCGTGGGGACATCGAACACCGGGGAGCTGTTTTTT.

The chain couples TRBV20-1 to TRBJ2-5; possibly TRBD2 for D (5 bases). Germline V CDR1 and CDR2: DFQATT, SNEGSKA (reference sequence). V lost 3 bases, J lost 9 bases, and 11 bases lay in between. The CDR3 is 11 residues long. Here the CDR3 reads CSASPSRAQYF. The DNA for the CDR3 is TGCAGTGCTAGCCCTAGCAGAGCCCAGTACTTC.

V gene TRBV4-3 combines with J gene TRBJ2-7, with a tentative D call TRBD2 (6 bases). V was shortened by 0 bases and J by 2 bases, with 17 bases between the two germline ends. Germline values: CDR1 LGHNA, CDR2 YSLEER. This CDR3 region has 17 residues. This chain's CDR3 is CASSQDLISGGAYEQYF. Here the CDR3 DNA reads TGCGCCAGCAGCCAAGATCTCATTAGCGGAGGGGCCTACGAGCAGTACTTC.